This T cell receptor beta chain was sequenced for a study of blood T cell repertoires in COVID-19. CDR3 length: 16 amino acids. Germline lookup yields CDR1 MDHEN and CDR2 SYDVKM. Trimming cost V 5 bases and J 1 base; bases outside gene matches: 8. Sequencing used immunoSEQ multiplex PCR; TCRdb keeps in-frame clones, though not all of them. The table has roughly 310,000 clones, around nine tenths seen once. The V and J genes are TRBV28 and TRBJ1-2; 9 nucleotides align to TRBD1. The sequencing sample was made of peripheral blood. This TCR was sampled from a woman in her forties or fifties with active or convalescent COVID-19. CDR3 protein: CASSDTGGALNYGYTF. CDR3 DNA: TGTGCCAGCAGTGACACAGGGGGCGCCCTTAACTATGGCTACACCTTC.